This T cell receptor (beta chain) stems from a study of T cell responses to AZD1222 COVID-19 vaccine. Study-level information: Second-dose groups at about 4 or about 12 weeks were pooled.

Comments on this clone: Its antigen is currently unknown.

Data came from immunoSEQ multiplex PCR; TCRdb stores just in-frame clones and leaves some out. The repertoire holds more than 85,000 clones, nearly 90% seen once, with around 3.2% in the top ten. General study findings and limits: When two AZD1222 doses had been given, Spike-specific TCR breadth and depth rose. Clonal diversity may have been underestimated in mostly white British donors.

Germline CDR1 and CDR2: KGHDR and SFDVKD. The CDR3 totals 15 residues. Trimming took 4 bases from V and 4 from J, leaving 16 bases between them. The TCR comes from an adult in good health. The material sequenced was peripheral blood, taken on day 0 of AZD1222 vaccination. V gene TRBV24-1 combines with J gene TRBJ2-7; either TRBD1 or TRBD2 may fit D (5 bases each). CDR3 in DNA: TGTGCCACCAGTGAACGCGTGGGACGTAGGTACGAGCAGTACTTC. As protein: CATSERVGRRYEQYF.